This T cell receptor beta chain was found in a study of blood T cell repertoires in COVID-19. The CDR3 is 15 residues long. Unmatched junction bases numbered 12, after V lost 4 bases and J lost 6 bases. Germline CDR1 SGDLS, CDR2 YYNGEE. TCRdb's table, derived via immunoSEQ multiplex PCR, lists solely in-frame clones and lacks some. The table shows 110,000 to 150,000 clones, with more than 70% occurring only once. This chain links TRBV9 with TRBJ1-1; TRBD1 matches 7 bases. The clonotype originates from a woman aged 45-60 years with acute or convalescent COVID-19. Sequencing was carried out using peripheral blood. The CDR3 DNA follows: TGTGCCAGCAGCCCAAGGGGGGACAGCCCCGCTGAAGCTTTCTTT. This encodes CASSPRGDSPAEAFF.